The sequence of this TCR beta chain was determined in a study of early T cells in non-severe SARS-CoV-2 infection (dated by TCRdb to the early 2020s). Background on the whole study: TCR sequencing used bulk RNA from unsorted whole blood, so alpha and beta chains could not be paired.

General conclusions and limits of the study: VDJdb matching was skewed toward anti-spike CD8 responses and likely underestimated virus-specific expansions, missing private and CD4 specificities.

Points on this clonotype: There is no known antigen for this receptor. Qualities for individual bases were not recorded, and no much larger clone is one base off.

CDR1 is given as DFQATT and CDR2 as SNEGSKA, both from the germline V gene (reference sequence). V is pared back by 5 bases and J by 0 bases, with 13 bases lying between the germline termini. The CDR3 runs 14 amino acids, cysteine and phenylalanine included. CDR3 DNA only is kept here, 42 bases in frame from base 1. The library relied on 5' RACE. This sample was sequenced with a NextSeq 500. Unique molecular identifiers were attached to individual cDNA molecules in the TCR library protocol so that sequencing error and PCR bias could be corrected. TCR alpha and beta chains were both sequenced, and the abundances of alpha and beta sequences in each sample were closely correlated with each other. From the authors' description of their analysis: Decombinator V4 was used to annotate TCR sequences for V gene, J gene and CDR3. Expanded TCRs were defined as changing significantly between any two time points under a Poisson model with p below 0.0001. TCR abundances were normalised to the total number of TCRs sequenced per sample and expressed as counts per million. TRAV1-2 paired with TRAJ12, TRAJ20 or TRAJ33 defined MAIT TCRs, while TRAV10 paired with TRAJ18 defined iNKT TCRs. VDJdb, accessed on 1 November 2021, was searched for TCRs annotated for CMV, EBV and SARS-CoV-2, and TCRs annotated for more than one antigen were excluded. The public reads were quality trimmed at Q25 with fastp and then assembled into clones with MiXCR by TCRdb, keeping productive beta chains. Each CDR3 protein gets just one entry, which takes the most common genes and DNA from the rows behind it. What appears here as the V and J calls and clone size reflects TCRdb's work, not the paper's. The sample table records 75,000 to 100,000 distinct CDR3 sequences; 14% of these occur just once. Roughly 11% of the sample rests with the top ten.

This was a case-control study nested in a cohort of healthcare workers in London, UK, who had nasopharyngeal swab PCR tests and blood samples taken every week. Healthcare workers were enrolled in the week of the UK lockdown, from 23 to 31 March 2020, and were followed every week for up to 16 weeks. Sequencing was performed on whole blood. The receptor comes from an adult who was a healthcare worker with PCR-confirmed SARS-CoV-2 infection or an uninfected control (not recorded which). This receptor chain uses TRBV20-1 and TRBJ1-1, with no confidently assigned D gene. The DNA sequence reads TGCAGTGCTCGGCGGGAAGGCGTGAACACTGAAGCTTTCTTT. Translation gives CSARREGVNTEAFF.